A single sample is the source of the 24 T cell receptor delta chains below, sequenced in a study of gamma-delta T cells after stem cell transplantation. TCRdb repeated clone calling on the RT-PCR reads with CATT. In the table there are 1,500 to 2,000 delta-chain clones, 3.5% to 4% of which are singletons. Sequenced material: gamma-delta T cells. The receptor source for this set is a human donor. It is not recorded whose cells these are; they may come from a transplant donor.

This clone appeared a few times. This chain links TRDV1 with TRDJ1; tentative D call: TRDD3 (5 bases). This CDR3 is built from 19 residues. Germline V CDR1 and CDR2: TSWWSYY, QGS. The V end was cut by 6 bases, the J end by 2 bases, with 28 bases between. This chain's CDR3 is CALGPKFRLRIAGTDKLIF. CDR3 sequence (DNA): TGTGCTCTTGGACCAAAGTTCCGTCTTCGGATAGCGGGGACCGATAAACTCATCTTT.

As regards this clone: This probably arose from a read error, given a far larger clone one base away. The chain links TRDV2 to TRDJ3; TRDD3 matches at 8 bases. CDR1 is GEAIGNYY and CDR2 is EKD in the germline V gene. Germline trimming cut 0 bases from V and 2 bases from J; bases unmatched to any gene: 5. The CDR3 loop spans 18 amino acids. Here the CDR3 reads CACDTVLGGPWDTRQMFF. CDR3 DNA sequence: TGTGCCTGTGACACCGTACTGGGGGGCCCCTGGGACACCCGACAGATGTTTTTC.

V and J are TRDV2 and TRDJ1; 7 nucleotides align to TRDD3. V was pared by 1 base and J by 4 bases, with 5 bases of the junction left unmatched. The germline V gene encodes CDR1 GEAIGNYY and CDR2 EKD. The CDR3 loop spans 14 amino acids. Here the CDR3 reads CACDTLGEHDKLIF. As DNA, the CDR3 is TGTGCCTGTGACACGTTGGGGGAACACGATAAACTCATCTTT.

The chain carries TRDV2 and TRDJ1, with TRDD3 matching 11 bases. The J gene, absent from TCRdb, was called here by matching the DNA to germline. This CDR3 is 18 amino acids long. CDR1 GEAIGNYY and CDR2 EKD come from the germline V gene. The trim removed 4 bases at V and 2 bases at J, leaving 14 bases unmatched. Here the CDR3 reads CACDYLVGDTLETDKLIF. The CDR3 region has the DNA TGTGCCTGTGATTATTTGGTGGGGGATACGCTAGAGACCGATAAACTCATCTTT.

This clone was seen more than once but under ten times. CDR3 sequence: CACDGVALSGGYLADKLIF. The CDR3 DNA is TGTGCCTGTGACGGAGTAGCCTTGTCTGGGGGATACCTGGCCGATAAACTCATCTTT. The chain recombines TRDV2 with TRDJ1, with 11 positions matching TRDD3. Germline lookup yields CDR1 GEAIGNYY and CDR2 EKD. The CDR3 sequence is 19 residues long. Germline trimming cut 3 bases from V and 3 bases from J; bases unmatched to any gene: 17.

The CDR3 region has the DNA TGTGCCTGTGACCCGACTGGGGGACCAAGCTCCTGGGACACCCGACAGATGTTTTTC. Residues: CACDPTGGPSSWDTRQMFF. The chain employs TRDV2 and TRDJ3, with 9 positions matching TRDD3. The CDR3 contains 19 residues. Germline CDR1 is GEAIGNYY and CDR2 is EKD. V dropped 3 bases and J dropped 0; count of bases not matched to a gene: 8.

With regard to this clone: TCRdb lists the protein of a much larger clone for this DNA, which differs at residue 4, so this is likely a read error; the protein given here is translated from the DNA itself. This chain connects TRDV2 to TRDJ1, with 11 bases that match TRDD3. Germline CDR1 and CDR2: GEAIGNYY and EKD. V trimming: 5 bases; J trimming: 3 bases; junction bases outside the gene matches: 16. The CDR3 spans 18 residues. CDR3 nucleotides: TGTGCCTGTGGCCGCCTCGCACTGGGGGATAGAGTTCCCGATAAACTCATCTTT. This codes for CACGRLALGDRVPDKLIF.

V gene TRDV1 combines with J gene TRDJ1; 7 bases are a match to TRDD3. The germline CDR1 and CDR2 sequences are TSWWSYY and QGS. Trimming removed 5 bases from V and 0 bases from J; junction bases left unmatched: 27. CDR3 size: 22 residues. In nucleotides, the CDR3 is TGTGCTCTTGGGAAGACTCTTAGTCTCTGGGGGTCCATGGGATTGAACACCGATAAACTCATCTTT. Its translation: CALGKTLSLWGSMGLNTDKLIF.

A note on this clone: A much larger clone lies a single base off, so this may be a read error. The sample contains more than one DNA sequence encoding this CDR3. This chain uses TRDV2 with TRDJ1; 8 bases are a match to TRDD3. The V segment lost 0 bases and the J segment 0 bases; nucleotides outside the gene matches: 14. The CDR3 sequence is 19 residues long. The V gene's germline CDR1 is GEAIGNYY and CDR2 EKD. The CDR3 sequence is CACDTVSSTGGSYTDKLIF. CDR3 coding DNA: TGTGCCTGTGACACCGTTTCCTCTACTGGGGGGTCGTACACCGATAAACTCATCTTT.

A few counts support this clone. The protein that TCRdb holds for this DNA derives from a much larger clone and differs from the translated DNA at residue 14, which likely indicates a read error; the protein shown here is translated from the DNA. This sequence joins TRDV2 and TRDJ1; TRDD3 agrees at 7 bases. This CDR3 spans 16 amino acids. The germline V gene encodes CDR1 GEAIGNYY and CDR2 EKD. In nucleotides, the CDR3 is TGTGCCTGTGACACGGTGGGGGACCCCAGACCCGATAAACCCATCTTT. It is translated as CACDTVGDPRPDKPIF.

Note on this clone: This likely stems from a read error, as it lies one base from a far larger clone. This rearrangement joins TRDV2 to TRDJ1; 7 bases align to TRDD3. The CDR3 runs to 15 residues. The germline V gene encodes CDR1 GEAIGNYY and CDR2 EKD. CDR3 nucleotides: TGTGCCCGTGACACGGTGGGGGAGTACACCGATAAACTCATCTTT. It translates to CARDTVGEYTDKLIF.

The V call is TRDV2, the J call TRDJ1, with TRDD3 matching 7 bases. CDR1 is GEAIGNYY and CDR2 is EKD in the germline V gene. With 3 bases clipped from V and 2 bases from J, the junction kept 20 bases outside the gene matches. The CDR3 consists of 19 residues. CDR3 coding DNA: TGTGCCTGTGACCCTCTACTACTACTGGGGAGTGTCGGGACCGATAAACTCATCTTT. Translated, it gives CACDPLLLLGSVGTDKLIF.

This clone was detected only a few times. A much larger clonotype is one base distant, so this may be a read error. Other nucleotide sequences from this sample produce the same CDR3. The rearrangement joins TRDV2 to TRDJ1; 12 bases line up with TRDD3. This CDR3 region has 17 residues. J was trimmed by 3 bases and V by 2 bases; bases with no gene match: 9. CDR1 is GEAIGNYY and CDR2 is EKD in the germline V gene. The CDR3 reads CACDMVLGDTGSDKLIF. CDR3 bases: TGTGCCTGTGACATGGTACTGGGGGATACAGGCTCCGATAAACTCATCTTT.

In this sample, this clone is medium-sized (0.01 to 0.1%). This rearrangement joins TRDV2 to TRDJ1, with D perhaps matching TRDD3 (6 bases). Between the trimmed V and J ends, which lost 0 bases and 1 base, there was a span of 29 bases. CDR3 length: 21 amino acids. The germline V gene has CDR1 GEAIGNYY and CDR2 EKD. DNA of the CDR3: TGTGCCTGTGACACCGTGGAGTTGCGGGGGGAGACCGGGCACCTCACCGATAAACTCATCTTT. It yields the protein CACDTVELRGETGHLTDKLIF.

By its share, this clone is large (0.1 to 1%). This same CDR3 is encoded by further DNA sequences in the sample. The chain links TRDV2 to TRDJ1; no clear D. Germline loops: CDR1 GEAIGNYY, CDR2 EKD. The CDR3 sequence is 14 residues long. Trimming cost V 3 bases and J 0 bases, with 10 bases left between them. CDR3 in DNA: TGTGCCTGTGACGCCGTCTTGAACACCGATAAACTCATCTTT. It is translated as CACDAVLNTDKLIF.

This clone was seen more than once but under ten times. A read error may account for a junction end that differs from germline. The chain couples TRDV2 to TRDJ3; 11 bases align to TRDD3. This CDR3 spans 19 amino acids. Germline values: CDR1 GEAIGNYY, CDR2 EKD. The CDR3 DNA follows: TGTGCCCGTGACACCCTGGGGGATACCCCCTCCTGGGACACCCGACAGATGTTTTTC. Amino acids: CARDTLGDTPSWDTRQMFF.

The chain links TRDV2 to TRDJ1, with TRDD3 matching over 9 bases. TCRdb offers no J gene call, so here the DNA was matched to germline to obtain one. From germline, CDR1 is GEAIGNYY and CDR2 EKD. Trimming removed 3 bases from V and 0 bases from J; junction bases left unmatched: 10. The CDR3 sequence is 17 residues long. Here the CDR3 reads CACDHIQAGGYTDKLIF. The CDR3 nucleotides are TGTGCCTGTGACCACATCCAGGCTGGGGGATACACCGATAAACTCATCTTT.

This clone came up a few times. J is TRDJ1 and V is TRDV2, with 10 bases that match TRDD3. The CDR3 spans 18 residues. Germline CDR1 GEAIGNYY, CDR2 EKD. Trimming removed 4 bases from V and 1 base from J; junction bases left unmatched: 14. The CDR3 nucleotides read TGTGCCTGTGAATATCTGCGGGGGGATACGGGACTCACCGATAAACTCATCTTT. Residues: CACEYLRGDTGLTDKLIF.

Concerning this clone itself: This may arise from a read error, as a much more abundant clone is one base away. For the CDR3, the DNA is TGTGCCTGTGACACTCTCCTCGATGGGGATACGCAGAGAACCGATAAACTCATCTTT. Amino acid sequence: CACDTLLDGDTQRTDKLIF. The chain uses TRDV2 and TRDJ1, with 9 nucleotides matching TRDD3. Trimming removed 1 base from V and 2 bases from J; junction bases left unmatched: 16. The CDR3 covers 19 residues. The germline V gene has CDR1 GEAIGNYY and CDR2 EKD.

This clone was seen a few times. A much larger clonotype is one base distant, so this may be a read error. Additional DNA sequences in this sample encode the identical CDR3. The genes are TRDV2 and TRDJ1; the D gene is possibly TRDD3 (6 bases). Germline CDR1 is GEAIGNYY and CDR2 is EKD. V was trimmed by 0 bases and J by 4 bases, leaving 14 bases between them. The CDR3 covers 15 residues. The CDR3 here is CACDTVGATVDKLIF. CDR3 nucleotide sequence: TGTGCCTGTGACACCGTGGGGGCAACCGTCGATAAACTCATCTTT.

The chain links TRDV2 to TRDJ1; 10 nucleotides agree with TRDD3. CDR1 is GEAIGNYY and CDR2 is EKD in the germline V gene. The CDR3 consists of 19 residues. Trimming removed 3 bases from V and 1 base from J; junction bases left unmatched: 16. DNA for the CDR3: TGTGCCTGTGACCCTCTACTGGGGGATGCCGGTGGTTTCACCGATAAACTCATCTTT. Protein sequence: CACDPLLGDAGGFTDKLIF.

With respect to this clone: This DNA translates differently at residue 14 from the TCRdb protein, which is that of a much larger clone; a read error is likely, and the protein shown is the DNA's own translation. This sequence joins TRDV2 and TRDJ1; 13 positions match TRDD3. In germline, CDR1 is GEAIGNYY, CDR2 EKD. The CDR3 consists of 18 residues. CDR3 protein: CACDTLVLGDTRTGKLIF. The DNA for the CDR3 is TGTGCCTGTGACACCCTTGTACTGGGGGATACGCGCACCGGTAAACTCATCTTT.

This clone was detected a few times. The chain combines TRDV2 with TRDJ1; 7 bases agree with TRDD3. CDR3 length: 15 amino acids. Germline CDR1 and CDR2: GEAIGNYY and EKD. V was clipped by 4 bases and J by 0 bases; unmatched bases: 7. For the CDR3, the DNA is TGTGCCTGTGATCGTCTGGGGGGTTACACCGATAAACTCATCTTT. This encodes CACDRLGGYTDKLIF.

V usage is TRDV2 and J usage is TRDJ1, with TRDD3 matching over 12 bases. The junction had 23 bases not matched to a gene; V was cut back by 3 bases and J by 4 bases. The germline CDR1 and CDR2 sequences are GEAIGNYY and EKD. This CDR3 has 21 amino acids. The CDR3 coding sequence is TGTGCCTGTGACCCCGTGGGGTCCCAGTTACTGGGGGATACCCGGGGCGATAAACTCATCTTT. It is translated as CACDPVGSQLLGDTRGDKLIF.